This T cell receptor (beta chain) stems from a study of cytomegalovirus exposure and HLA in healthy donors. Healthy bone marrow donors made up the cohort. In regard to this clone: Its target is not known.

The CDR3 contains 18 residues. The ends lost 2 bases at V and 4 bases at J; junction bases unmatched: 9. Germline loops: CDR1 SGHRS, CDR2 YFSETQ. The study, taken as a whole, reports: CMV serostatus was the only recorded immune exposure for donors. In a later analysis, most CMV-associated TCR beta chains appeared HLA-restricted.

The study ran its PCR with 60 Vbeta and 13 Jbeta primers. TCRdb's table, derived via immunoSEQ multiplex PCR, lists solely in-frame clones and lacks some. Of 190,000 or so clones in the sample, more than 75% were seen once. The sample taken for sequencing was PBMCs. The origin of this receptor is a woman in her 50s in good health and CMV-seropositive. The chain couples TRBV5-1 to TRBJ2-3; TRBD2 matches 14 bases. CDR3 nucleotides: TGCGCCAGCAGCTTTGTGGGGACTAGCGGGAGAAAAGCAGATACGCAGTATTTT. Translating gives CASSFVGTSGRKADTQYF.